This TCR beta chain derives from a study of T cells in Graves' hyperthyroidism and ophthalmopathy. CDR3 length: 15 amino acids. The junction had 6 bases not matched to a gene; V was cut back by 7 bases and J by 3 bases. Germline-derived CDR1 and CDR2 are KGHDR and SFDVKD. A single count supports this clonotype. RNA transcripts served as the template for amplifying TCR beta CDR3 regions. TCR CDR3 regions were first amplified by RT-PCR with HTBI primers. TCRdb ran MiXCR on the multiplex PCR reads and lists one entry per CDR3 protein. The data show some 600,000 distinct CDR3 sequences, with 46% seen just once and nearly 8.5% held by the top ten. Absent ophthalmopathy progression within 18 months defined stable Graves' hyperthyroidism. Disease duration under 2 months; hyperthyroidism patients were aged 18 to 65.

This chain connects TRBV24-1 to TRBJ2-5; TRBD1 matches 11 bases. The sequencing sample was made of peripheral blood or thyroid tissue (not recorded which). This receptor was identified in a woman aged 18-29 years with Graves' hyperthyroidism. The CDR3 coding sequence is TGTGCCACCAGGGAAGGACAGGGGGCGAAAGAGACCCAGTACTTC. Translating it yields CATREGQGAKETQYF.